Listed here are 21 T cell receptor beta chains from one sample, sequenced in a study of type 1 and type 2 diabetes patients. Amplification started from genomic DNA. A primer set of 30 forward and 13 reverse primers amplified the CDR3. TCRdb processed the multiplex PCR reads anew with MiXCR; each CDR3 protein has one entry. Of 250,000 or so distinct CDR3 sequences listed, 40% to 50% are singletons. The sequencing sample was made of peripheral blood mononuclear cells (PBMCs). These receptors were taken from a man between 18 and 29 years old with type 2 diabetes.

This clonotype was detected a few times. This rearrangement joins TRBV10-1 to TRBJ1-5; no clear D gene. This CDR3 has 16 amino acids. The V gene lost 9 bases and the J gene lost 0 bases, with 18 bases spanning the gap. Germline V gene lookup returns CDR1 WNHNN and CDR2 SYGVQD (reference sequence). Written as DNA, the CDR3 is TGCGCCAGACTGTTTCCCGGGAGTAATAGCAATCAGCCCCAGCATTTT. Its translation: CARLFPGSNSNQPQHF.

CDR3 region: CASSQPSYEQYF. The CDR3 DNA reads TGCGCCAGCAGCCAGCCCTCCTACGAGCAGTACTTC. The V and J genes are TRBV5-1 and TRBJ2-7; D gene ambiguous. Per the germline V gene, CDR1 is SGHRS and CDR2 is YFSETQ. The CDR3 runs to 12 residues. The V end lost 4 bases, the J end lost 0 bases, and 5 bases lay between the germline ends. Supplemented by reference TRBV5-1 and TRBJ2-7, the full variable domain reads KAGVTQTPRYLIKTRGQQVTLSCSPISGHRSVSWYQQTPGQGLQFLFEYFSETQRNKGNFPGRFSGRQFSNSRSEMNVSTLELGDSALYLCASSQPSYEQYFGPGTRLTVT.

This clonotype was seen more than once but under ten times. J is TRBJ1-2 and V is TRBV2; tentative D call: TRBD1 (5 bases). V gave up 0 bases and J gave up 1 base, with 18 bases separating them. The CDR3 contains 18 residues. The germline gives CDR1 SNHLY, CDR2 FYNNEI. The CDR3 sequence is CASSEALIGARYNYGYTF. The CDR3 nucleotides are TGTGCCAGCAGTGAAGCGCTCATCGGGGCGCGATATAACTATGGCTACACCTTC. Filled out from reference TRBV2 and TRBJ1-2, the complete variable domain reads EPEVTQTPSHQVTQMGQEVILRCVPISNHLYFYWYRQILGQKVEFLVSFYNNEISEKSEIFDDQFSVERPDGSNFTLKIRSTKLEDSAMYFCASSEALIGARYNYGYTFGSGTRLTVV.

The V call is TRBV5-1, the J call TRBJ2-7; D assignment may be TRBD1 or TRBD2 (6 bases each). The ends were cut back, 0 bases at V and 6 bases at J, with 10 bases in the middle. The CDR3 covers 13 residues. CDR1 is SGHRS and CDR2 is YFSETQ in the germline V gene. As DNA, the CDR3 is TGCGCCAGCAGCTTGGTGGGGGGCGTCGAGCAGTACTTC. This gives the protein CASSLVGGVEQYF.

This chain connects TRBV11-2 to TRBJ2-5; 12 bases fit TRBD2. Losses at the gene ends were 4 bases for V and 5 bases for J; bases not matched to a gene: 5. Germline V gene data show CDR1 as SGHAT and CDR2 as FQNNGV. The CDR3 consists of 15 residues. CDR3 in amino acids: CASSSTSGSYETQYF. For the CDR3, the DNA is TGTGCCAGCAGCTCGACTAGCGGGAGTTATGAGACCCAGTACTTC.

Concerning this clonotype itself: Germline and junction disagree at one end, which may indicate a read error. The V and J genes are TRBV10-1 and TRBJ1-2; maybe TRBD1 (5 bases). The CDR3 length is 15 residues. The V gene's germline CDR1 is WNHNN and CDR2 SYGVQD (reference sequence). CDR3 in amino acids: CASKGDGPRNYGYTF. The CDR3 bases are TGTGCCAGCAAAGGGGACGGCCCGAGAAACTATGGCTACACCTTC.

The chain couples TRBV2 to TRBJ1-5, with TRBD1 matching over 10 bases. V lost 1 base and J lost 1; bases outside the gene matches: 7. CDR1 and CDR2 from the germline V gene are SNHLY and FYNNEI. CDR3 length: 18 amino acids. The CDR3 is CASSEGLRTGGSNQPQHF. The DNA of the CDR3 is TGTGCCAGCAGTGAAGGACTACGGACAGGGGGGAGCAATCAGCCCCAGCATTTT.

The V call is TRBV15, the J call TRBJ2-1, with D perhaps TRBD1 or TRBD2 (5 bases each). Between the trimmed V and J ends, which lost 4 bases and 9 bases, there was a span of 16 bases. Per germline, CDR1 LNHNV and CDR2 YYDKDF (reference sequence). The CDR3 extends over 14 amino acids. CDR3 in amino acids: CATSKEGRNGEQFF. In nucleotides, the CDR3 is TGTGCCACCAGCAAAGAGGGGCGCAACGGTGAGCAGTTCTTC.

The chain is built from TRBV10-1 and TRBJ1-5; TRBD1 aligns across 7 bases. There are 15 residues in the CDR3. The germline gives CDR1 WNHNN, CDR2 SYGVQD (reference sequence). V lost 8 bases and J lost 4; bases outside the gene matches: 11. CDR3 in amino acids: CASESEDRDNQPQHF. DNA of the CDR3: TGCGCCAGCGAATCCGAAGACAGGGATAATCAGCCCCAGCATTTT.

V gene TRBV28 combines with J gene TRBJ1-3, with TRBD1 matching over 7 bases. CDR3 length: 15 residues. The V segment lost 3 bases and the J segment 3 bases; nucleotides outside the gene matches: 5. Germline CDR1 MDHEN, CDR2 SYDVKM. CDR3 in amino acids: CASSLAGGNGNTIYF. CDR3 in DNA: TGTGCCAGCAGTTTGGCAGGGGGAAATGGAAACACCATATATTTT.

In its sample, this clonotype was seen many times. The rearrangement joins TRBV10-1 to TRBJ1-1; D uncertain. V gave up 3 bases and J gave up 1 base, with 6 bases separating them. In germline, CDR1 is WNHNN, CDR2 SYGVQD (reference sequence). The CDR3 contains 13 residues. CDR3 amino acids: CASSERENTEAFF. The CDR3 DNA follows: TGCGCCAGCAGTGAACGGGAGAACACTGAAGCTTTCTTT.

This clonotype has just a few counts. The rearrangement uses TRBV27 and TRBJ2-5, with D perhaps TRBD1 (6 bases). Germline CDR1 reads MNHEY; CDR2 reads SMNVEV (reference sequence). The CDR3 spans 14 residues. V was trimmed by 6 bases and J by 4 bases, leaving 15 bases between them. CDR3 protein: CASRLQGARETQYF. In DNA, the CDR3 is TGTGCCAGCAGATTACAGGGTGCCAGAGAGACCCAGTACTTC.

The chain joins TRBV7-3 to TRBJ2-1; D gene ambiguous. Germline CDR1 is SGHTA and CDR2 is FQGTGA. Trimming removed 3 bases from V and 4 bases from J, with 13 bases in between. CDR3 length: 15 residues. CDR3 region: CASSFGSARYNEQFF. Written as DNA, the CDR3 is TGTGCCAGCAGCTTCGGGTCAGCTAGGTACAATGAGCAGTTCTTC.

J is TRBJ2-1 and V is TRBV29-1; 8 nucleotides agree with TRBD2. The CDR3 is 13 residues long. Per germline, CDR1 SQVTM and CDR2 ANQGSEA. J was trimmed by 2 bases and V by 3 bases; bases with no gene match: 0. The CDR3 is CSVDGRAYNEQFF. CDR3 DNA sequence: TGCAGCGTTGACGGGAGGGCCTACAATGAGCAGTTCTTC.

This clonotype was counted many times. J is TRBJ2-5 and V is TRBV19; 9 bases fit TRBD1. The trim removed 4 bases at V and 6 bases at J, leaving 9 bases unmatched. CDR1 and CDR2 from the germline V gene are LNHDA and SQIVND (reference sequence). CDR3 length equals 15 residues. CDR3 protein: CASSSSGTGMKTQYF. In DNA form, the CDR3 reads TGTGCCAGTAGTAGTTCGGGGACAGGGATGAAGACCCAGTACTTC.

The V gene is TRBV27, the J gene TRBJ2-5; TRBD2 agrees at 7 bases. There are 16 residues in the CDR3. The V gene end was trimmed by 1 base and the J gene end by 5 bases; junction bases not matched to a gene: 10. Germline V gene lookup returns CDR1 MNHEY and CDR2 SMNVEV (reference sequence). The CDR3 DNA follows: TGTGCCAGCAGTTTATTCTCTGGGACTATTGACGAGACCCAGTACTTC. Protein: CASSLFSGTIDETQYF.

This chain connects TRBV6-5 to TRBJ2-2; 10 positions match TRBD1. The CDR3 is 15 amino acids. Germline V CDR1 and CDR2: MNHEY, SVGAGI. The J segment lost 6 bases and the V segment lost 7 bases, leaving 8 bases of the junction unmatched. The CDR3 reads CASTPGQGSSGELFF. The DNA of the CDR3 is TGTGCCAGCACTCCGGGACAGGGGTCATCCGGGGAGCTGTTTTTT.

This clonotype was picked up one time. V is TRBV2 and J is TRBJ1-2; the match to TRBD1 covers 9 bases. The CDR3 runs 14 residues. Germline V CDR1 and CDR2: SNHLY, FYNNEI. J was trimmed by 11 bases and V by 5 bases; bases with no gene match: 12. The CDR3 coding sequence is TGTGCCAGCAGTCCCGGGACAGGGCTGTCCTCGTACACCTTC. Translated, it gives CASSPGTGLSSYTF.

The V gene is TRBV5-1, the J gene TRBJ2-5, with D perhaps TRBD2 (6 bases). The CDR3 runs to 14 residues. Between the trimmed V and J ends, which lost 0 bases and 4 bases, there was a span of 10 bases. Germline V gene lookup returns CDR1 SGHRS and CDR2 YFSETQ. In DNA, the CDR3 is TGCGCCAGCAGCTTGGGATCCGGGGGAGAGACCCAGTACTTC. It translates to CASSLGSGGETQYF.

As regards this clonotype: This may be a read error, as it is one base from a much larger clone. The CDR3 loop is CASSESTHQNTEAFF. DNA of the CDR3: TGTGCCAGCAGTGAATCGACACACCAGAACACTGAAGCTTTCTTT. The gene calls are TRBV25-1 and TRBJ1-1; D is unresolved. From germline, CDR1 is MGHDK and CDR2 SYGVNS. The CDR3 is made up of 15 amino acids. V lost 1 base and J lost 1, with 10 bases in between.

To note about this clonotype: At one boundary the junction diverges from the germline segment, which might be a read error. The V gene is TRBV4-3, the J gene TRBJ1-1, with a weak D call TRBD1 (5 bases). Per the germline V gene, CDR1 is LGHNA and CDR2 is YSLEER. This CDR3 contains 14 residues. The CDR3 protein is CASSLGRVKTEAFF. CDR3 bases: TGCGCCAGCAGCCTAGGCAGGGTGAAGACTGAAGCTTTCTTT.